The subject of this entry is one TCR beta chain. Allocation to cohorts depended on clinical history reported by the participants. These data originate in a study of blood T cell repertoires in COVID-19. The germline gives CDR1 SNHLY, CDR2 FYNNEI. This CDR3 is built from 12 residues. V dropped 8 bases and J dropped 9; count of bases not matched to a gene: 7. The method was immunoSEQ multiplex PCR; TCRdb's version includes in-frame clones alone and lacks a portion of them. The sample consists of 250,000 to 300,000 clones, roughly 90% of them appearing once. This clonotype originated in a woman aged 55-75 years who had recovered from COVID-19. This chain uses TRBV2 with TRBJ2-1; TRBD2 matches at 7 bases. Specimen: PBMCs or T cells enriched from blood (not recorded which). CDR3 in DNA: TGTGCCAGCGTAGGACTAGTTCTTGAGCAGTTCTTC. It translates to CASVGLVLEQFF.